The present TCR beta chain was sequenced within a study of T cell changes during pregnancy in multiple sclerosis. The assay was immunoSEQ multiplex PCR, and TCRdb's table has in-frame clones only and misses some. Of 90,000 to 120,000 clones in the sample, just over 90% were seen once. CDR3 length: 14 amino acids. Trimming cost V 4 bases and J 6 bases, with 16 bases left between them. Germline lookup yields CDR1 SGHRS and CDR2 YFSETQ. This chain uses TRBV5-1 with TRBJ1-1; D gene uncertain. This clonotype was obtained from a female donor with multiple sclerosis, enrolled in a pregnancy study. The material was peripheral blood, obtained after pregnancy. CDR3 in DNA: TGCGCCAGCAGCCCGAGCGGGCTGTGGGCTGAAGCTTTCTTT. Translated: CASSPSGLWAEAFF. The whole variable domain, filled in from reference TRBV5-1 and TRBJ1-1, reads KAGVTQTPRYLIKTRGQQVTLSCSPISGHRSVSWYQQTPGQGLQFLFEYFSETQRNKGNFPGRFSGRQFSNSRSEMNVSTLELGDSALYLCASSPSGLWAEAFFGQGTRLTVV.